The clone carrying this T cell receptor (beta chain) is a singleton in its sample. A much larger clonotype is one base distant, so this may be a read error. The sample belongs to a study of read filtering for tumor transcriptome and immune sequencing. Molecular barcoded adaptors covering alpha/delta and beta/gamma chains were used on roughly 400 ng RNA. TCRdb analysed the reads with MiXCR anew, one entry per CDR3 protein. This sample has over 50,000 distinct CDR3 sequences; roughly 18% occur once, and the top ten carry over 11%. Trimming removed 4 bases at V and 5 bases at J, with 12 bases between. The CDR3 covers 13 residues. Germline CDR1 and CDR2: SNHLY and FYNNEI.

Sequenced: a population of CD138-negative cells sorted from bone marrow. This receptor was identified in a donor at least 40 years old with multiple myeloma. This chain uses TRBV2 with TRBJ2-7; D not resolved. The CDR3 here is CASSVLQIHEQYF. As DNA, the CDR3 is TGTGCCAGCAGTGTATTGCAAATCCACGAGCAGTACTTC.